This TCR beta chain is from a study of shared clonotypes between healthy human individuals. On the study more broadly: Each donor had three CD4 naive, three CD4 memory, two CD8 naive and one CD8 memory plate. Overall study results and limits: Sorted-subset samples were not fully sequenced, rarefaction indicated. Roughly 4.7% was the fraction of naive CD4 clonotypes found shared across a few donors.

Concerning this clone itself: Its cognate antigen is unknown.

Looked up from germline, CDR1 is GTSNPN and CDR2 is SVGIG (reference sequence). Trimming pared 2 bases from V and 9 bases from J, leaving 14 bases between. The CDR3 extends over 13 amino acids. Naive CD4+ cells were CD45RA-selected; the remaining cells were memory. Libraries were prepared by immunoSEQ multiplex PCR; TCRdb keeps only in-frame clonotypes and omits some of them. The data show 2 million to 2.5 million clones, approximately 95% seen once. The V and J genes are TRBV30 and TRBJ2-4, with TRBD2 as a possible D gene (6 bases). The sample taken for sequencing was naive CD4+ T cells sorted from blood. Subset noted: CD45RA+ positively selected. This sequence was found in a man between 18 and 29 years old in good health. CDR3 region: CAWSSGTASIQYF. The CDR3 nucleotides read TGTGCCTGGAGTTCCGGGACTGCGAGCATTCAGTACTTC.